The 13 T cell receptor beta chains below come from one sample, sequenced in a study of CD8+ T cells in alopecia areata. It was cDNA, reverse transcribed from extracted RNA, that served as the sequencing template. Clones were read by immunoSEQ multiplex PCR, and TCRdb kept only the in-frame ones, dropping some. Captured here are 90,000 to 130,000 clones, none seen once; the top ten comprise 15% to 20%. Material: lesional skin. These receptors were collected from a C3H/HeJ mouse with alopecia areata. The MHC haplotype recorded for the strain is H2-k.

With regard to this clone: Gene names and germline refer to mouse. The observed sequence ends 4 residues before the CDR3 terminus, with the missing tail filled in from the germline J gene. The chain links TRBV16 to TRBJ2-3; 9 nucleotides agree with TRBD2. CDR1 and CDR2 (germline): SGHSA, FRNQAP. The CDR3 totals 16 residues. V lost 0 bases, J lost 0 bases, and 1 base stayed unmatched. CDR3 DNA, as far as it was read: TGTGCAAGCAGCTTAGATCTGGGGGGGAGTGCAGAA. Its protein is CASSLDLGGSAE. The entire CDR3 sequence reads CASSLDLGGSAETLYF.

The sample holds a few counts of this clone. All gene names here are mouse names. The read ends 4 residues shy of where the CDR3 ends; the end is completed using the germline J gene. The chain combines TRBV13-3 with TRBJ2-5; 9 nucleotides align to TRBD1. V was pared by 6 bases and J by 2 bases, with 4 bases of the junction left unmatched. This CDR3 is 14 amino acids long. The germline gives CDR1 NNHDY, CDR2 SYVADS. Incomplete CDR3 DNA: TGTGCCAGCACCCAGACAGGGGGCCAAGAC. Protein: CASTQTGGQD. The full CDR3 protein is CASTQTGGQDTQYF.

The table lists this clone with many counts. Mouse names are used for the genes. Sequencing ends 4 residues short of the CDR3 end; the germline J gene provides the rest. V gene TRBV13-3 combines with J gene TRBJ2-7; 12 positions match TRBD1. The CDR3 runs to 15 residues. Unmatched junction bases numbered 2, after V lost 3 bases and J lost 1 base. Germline loops: CDR1 NNHDY, CDR2 SYVADS. The CDR3: CASSVGQGASYEQYF. The sequenced CDR3 bases are TGTGCCAGCAGTGTGGGACAGGGGGCTTCCTAT.

In regard to this clone: Mouse gene names apply. With the read ending 4 residues before the CDR3 end, the germline J gene is used to fill in that end. The V call is TRBV13-1, the J call TRBJ2-1, with D possibly TRBD1 on 6 matching bases. Germline CDR1 is NSHNY and CDR2 is SYGAGN. This CDR3 is built from 15 residues. Deletions cut 1 base from V and 1 base from J, with 9 bases between. Incomplete CDR3 DNA: TGTGCCAGCAGTGATATTGGGACAAACTATGCT. Its translation: CASSDIGTNYA. The complete CDR3 sequence is CASSDIGTNYAEQFF.

This clone was picked up a small number of times. Mouse gene names and germline throughout. The read comes to an end 4 residues before the CDR3 does, leaving the germline J gene to fill in the end. The rearrangement joins TRBV13-2 to TRBJ2-5; 9 positions match TRBD1. Looked up from germline, CDR1 is NNHNN and CDR2 is SYGAGS (reference sequence). This CDR3 spans 15 amino acids. The chain's CDR3 is CASGEGQGWGDTQYF. The sequenced CDR3 bases are TGTGCCAGCGGTGAGGGACAGGGATGGGGGGAC.

In the case of this clone: The gene symbols are mouse symbols. The CDR3 end lies 4 residues beyond the end of the read and is filled in from the germline J gene. The chain couples TRBV19 to TRBJ2-4; 7 bases align to TRBD2. In germline, CDR1 is FNHDT, CDR2 SITEND (reference sequence). This CDR3 comprises 16 residues. V lost 2 bases to trimming and J lost 0 bases; unmatched junction nucleotides: 6. The CDR3 bases that were read are TGTGCCAGCAGTATTTCCTGGGGGTCTAGTCAAAAC. It yields the protein CASSISWGSSQN. The whole CDR3 reads CASSISWGSSQNTLYF.

Worth noting for this clone: Gene names refer to mouse genes. The CDR3 end lies 4 residues beyond the end of the read and is filled in from the germline J gene. This rearrangement joins TRBV13-3 to TRBJ1-2, with D unclear. The CDR3 spans 12 residues. Germline V gives CDR1 NNHDY, CDR2 SYVADS. CDR3: CASSDVRSDYTF. The sequenced part of the CDR3 DNA is TGTGCCAGCAGTGATGTGAGGTCC.

This clone turned up a few times. Any gene name here is a mouse gene name. The CDR3 goes on 4 residues after the read ends, and that part is filled in from the germline J gene. The J gene is TRBJ2-3, the V gene TRBV1; the match to TRBD1 covers 10 bases. The V and J ends lost 6 bases and 0 bases, in that order; junction bases with no gene match: 6. CDR1 is NSQYPW, CDR2 LRSPGD, per germline (reference sequence). The CDR3 loop spans 16 amino acids. CDR3 DNA, as far as it was read: TGCACCTGCAGGCAGAGACAGGGGGCTAGTGCAGAA. Amino acids: CTCRQRQGASAE. The CDR3, in full, reads CTCRQRQGASAETLYF.

This clone has just a few counts. Genes and germline come from the mouse. The sequenced CDR3 bases are TGTGCCAGCGGTGAACACTGGGGGAACTCCTAT. This encodes CASGEHWGNSY. Given in full, the CDR3 is CASGEHWGNSYEQYF. The rearrangement uses TRBV13-2 and TRBJ2-7; 8 bases fit TRBD2. The CDR3 end falls 4 residues outside the read, so it is completed with the germline J gene. The CDR3 runs 15 residues. Germline CDR1 is NNHNN and CDR2 is SYGAGS (reference sequence). The ends lost 2 bases at V and 0 bases at J; junction bases unmatched: 4.

With respect to this clone: Gene names and germline refer to mouse. The CDR3 goes on 4 residues after the read ends, and that part is filled in from the germline J gene. This chain uses TRBV17 with TRBJ1-4, with D tentatively TRBD1 (6 bases). Per germline, CDR1 MNHDT and CDR2 YYDKIL. CDR3 length equals 16 residues. V lost 4 bases, J lost 0 bases, and 12 bases lay in between. The CDR3 loop reads CASSTGQKISNERLFF. The CDR3 DNA, read in part, is TGTGCTAGCAGTACCGGACAGAAAATTTCCAACGAA.

This clone has just a few counts. A junction end diverges from the germline sequence, so it may reflect a read error. The genes and germline here are from mouse. Coverage ceases 4 residues before the CDR3 finishes, and the germline J gene fills in the end. This chain connects TRBV13-1 to TRBJ2-2, with unresolved D. Germline CDR1 and CDR2: NSHNY and SYGAGN. This CDR3 contains 13 residues. The sequenced CDR3 bases are TGTGCCCGCAGTGGCAGAAACACCGGG. It is translated as CARSGRNTG. The whole CDR3 sequence is CARSGRNTGQLYF.

On this clone itself: The genes are named according to mouse. The sequence runs out 4 residues before the end of the CDR3; the remainder is reconstructed from the germline J gene. The chain has TRBV13-3 and TRBJ2-5, with 9 bases aligning to TRBD2. This CDR3 has 15 residues. Germline CDR1 and CDR2: NNHDY and SYVADS. The covered CDR3 bases are TGTGCCAGCAGTGATGTTCGACTGGGGGAAGAC. Residues: CASSDVRLGED. The CDR3 reads in full as CASSDVRLGEDTQYF.

This clone was observed at least ten times. Any gene name here is a mouse gene name. CDR3 DNA, as far as it was read: TGTGCCAGCAGTGATGCACCGGGACAAAACACCGGG. The encoded protein is CASSDAPGQNTG. The CDR3, in full, reads CASSDAPGQNTGQLYF. The chain links TRBV13-3 to TRBJ2-2, with D possibly matching TRBD1 (6 bases). With the read ending 4 residues before the CDR3 end, the germline J gene is used to fill in that end. The CDR3 is 16 residues long. V lost 0 bases and J 1 base, leaving 10 bases between the germline ends. The germline CDR1 and CDR2 sequences are NNHDY and SYVADS.